This T cell receptor beta chain was recovered during a study of cytomegalovirus exposure and HLA in healthy donors. Study-wide results and caveats: The study listed under 200 cytomegalovirus-associated TCR beta chains. The dataset shows that most TCR sequences were rare, while some public TCRs occurred in many donors.

A multiplex PCR was run with 60 Vbeta primers and 13 Jbeta primers. The method was immunoSEQ multiplex PCR; TCRdb's version includes in-frame clones alone and lacks a portion of them. The sample includes 90,000 to 100,000 clones, roughly a tenth of them seen just once. This clone was picked up a small number of times. Its matching antigen is unknown. Donors consisted of healthy bone marrow donors. V lost 2 bases and J 8 bases, leaving 12 bases between the germline ends. The CDR3 runs 13 residues. CDR1 and CDR2 from the germline V gene are SGHTA and FQGNSA. What was sequenced was PBMCs. This receptor was identified in a man aged 50 to 59 in good health and CMV-seropositive. The rearrangement links TRBV7-2 to TRBJ1-1; D might be TRBD1 (5 bases). The CDR3 loop is CASSLLRGSEAFF. The CDR3 DNA reads TGTGCCAGCAGCTTACTAAGGGGATCCGAAGCTTTCTTT.